These 17 T cell receptor beta chains originate from one sample sequenced in a study of early T cells in non-severe SARS-CoV-2 infection. TCRdb itself ran the 5' RACE reads through MiXCR, one entry per CDR3 protein. The sample lists approximately 27,000 distinct CDR3 sequences, approximately 5% occurring once. The sequenced sample consisted of whole blood. These receptors came from an adult who was a healthcare worker with PCR-confirmed SARS-CoV-2 infection or an uninfected control (not recorded which).

This clonotype was counted many times. The chain uses TRBV9 and TRBJ2-1, with D perhaps given as TRBD1 or TRBD2 (5 bases each). The V gene's germline CDR1 is SGDLS and CDR2 YYNGEE. Trimming cost V 0 bases and J 8 bases, with 15 bases left between them. The CDR3 loop spans 15 amino acids. For the CDR3, the DNA is TGTGCCAGCAGCGTAGCAGGGACCCACATCGATGAGCAGTTCTTC. Its protein is CASSVAGTHIDEQFF.

This clonotype was observed at least ten times. The chain is built from TRBV19 and TRBJ2-7; 9 bases line up with TRBD2. Trimming removed 3 bases from V and 2 bases from J; junction bases left unmatched: 5. CDR1 and CDR2 (germline): LNHDA, SQIVND (reference sequence). The CDR3 length is 15 residues. CDR3 loop: CASSIGLAGTYEQYF. The DNA for the CDR3 is TGTGCCAGTAGTATCGGGCTAGCGGGAACCTACGAGCAGTACTTC.

The J gene is TRBJ2-2, the V gene TRBV11-2; D possibly uses TRBD1 or TRBD2 (6 bases each). The CDR3 has 16 residues. Per the germline V gene, CDR1 is SGHAT and CDR2 is FQNNGV. The V end lost 5 bases, the J end lost 1 base, and 14 bases lay between the germline ends. The CDR3 loop is CASSNRGALNTGELFF. The CDR3 nucleotides are TGTGCCAGCAGCAATAGGGGGGCCCTGAACACCGGGGAGCTGTTTTTT.

There are many counts of this clonotype. The chain has TRBV7-9 and TRBJ1-4; no firm D call. The CDR3 is 15 residues long. Trimming shortened V by 1 base and J by 6 bases, and 12 bases separated the two germline ends. The germline V gene has CDR1 SEHNR and CDR2 FQNEAQ (reference sequence). This chain's CDR3 is CASSLEGSLDEKLFF. The CDR3 nucleotides read TGTGCCAGCAGCTTAGAAGGCAGCTTAGATGAAAAACTGTTTTTT. Full variable domain (outside the CDR3, taken from reference TRBV7-9 and TRBJ1-4): DTGVSQNPRHKITKRGQNVTFRCDPISEHNRLYWYRQTLGQGPEFLTYFQNEAQLEKSRLLSDRFSAERPKGSFSTLEIQRTEQGDSAMYLCASSLEGSLDEKLFFGSGTQLSVL.

This clonotype was seen more than once but under ten times. V usage is TRBV7-2 and J usage is TRBJ2-1, with 8 bases aligning to TRBD2. The CDR3 totals 15 residues. Germline V gene data show CDR1 as SGHTA and CDR2 as FQGNSA. The V segment lost 7 bases and the J segment 3 bases; nucleotides outside the gene matches: 8. The CDR3 here is CASIQRGGRYNEQFF. CDR3 nucleotides: TGTGCCAGCATCCAACGGGGGGGTCGCTACAATGAGCAGTTCTTC.

In this sample, this clonotype turned up a few times. This chain connects TRBV6-5 to TRBJ2-3; possible D gene TRBD1, 6 bases. Germline V gives CDR1 MNHEY, CDR2 SVGAGI. The CDR3 has 15 residues. Trimming removed 2 bases from V and 2 bases from J, with 11 bases in between. CDR3 DNA sequence: TGTGCCAGCAGTTACCTGACAGGCGTCACAGATACGCAGTATTTT. Amino acid sequence: CASSYLTGVTDTQYF.

This clonotype was seen ten or more times. The chain couples TRBV5-4 to TRBJ2-3, with 7 positions matching TRBD2. Looked up from germline, CDR1 is SGHNT and CDR2 is YYREEE (reference sequence). V was pared by 3 bases and J by 1 base, with 14 bases of the junction left unmatched. CDR3 size: 18 residues. The CDR3 DNA reads TGTGCCAGCAGCTCCAAACTAGCGACGTTGTTGGGCACAGATACGCAGTATTTT. Residues: CASSSKLATLLGTDTQYF.

This clonotype was seen ten or more times. The J gene is TRBJ2-3, the V gene TRBV7-3, with 10 positions matching TRBD2. CDR1 is SGHTA and CDR2 is FQGTGA in the germline V gene. CDR3 length equals 16 residues. After removal of 5 bases from V and 6 bases from J, the junction contained 11 bases not matched to a gene. CDR3 bases: TGTGCCAGCAGCCCCTACCTAGCGGGAGCGGGGGATACGCAGTATTTT. Its protein product is CASSPYLAGAGDTQYF.

This clonotype came up a few times. The CDR3 reads CASSLSVDTQYF. The CDR3 nucleotides read TGTGCCAGCAGCTTATCCGTGGATACGCAGTATTTT. The chain uses TRBV13 and TRBJ2-3; D is unclear. CDR3 length: 12 residues. Germline values: CDR1 PRHDT, CDR2 FYEKMQ (reference sequence). V was cut by 2 bases and J by 6 bases, with 6 bases left in between.

This clonotype was seen many times. The gene calls are TRBV4-1 and TRBJ2-7, with 9 bases that match TRBD1. V shed 4 bases, J shed 7 bases, and the junction held 11 bases outside the gene matches. CDR3 length equals 15 residues. Germline CDR1 is MGHRA and CDR2 is YSYEKL. CDR3 nucleotides: TGCGCCAGCAGCCCGAGGGACAGGGAAAAAGGGGAGCAGTACTTC. Its protein product is CASSPRDREKGEQYF.

This clonotype was recorded at least ten times. This sequence joins TRBV6-4 and TRBJ2-1; a possible D gene is TRBD2 (6 bases). The V end was cut by 2 bases, the J end by 5 bases, with 13 bases between. Germline V gene lookup returns CDR1 MRHNA and CDR2 SNTAGT. The CDR3 has 15 residues. The CDR3 reads CASSDLVGGHNEQFF. The CDR3 DNA follows: TGTGCCAGCAGTGACCTAGTGGGGGGTCACAATGAGCAGTTCTTC.

At least ten counts were recorded for this clonotype. J is TRBJ2-6 and V is TRBV27; D is perhaps TRBD1 (6 bases). Deletions cut 8 bases from V and 0 bases from J, with 17 bases between. The CDR3 covers 17 residues. CDR1 and CDR2 (germline): MNHEY, SMNVEV (reference sequence). The CDR3: CASAPGQFRSGANVLTF. CDR3 in DNA: TGTGCCAGCGCTCCGGGACAATTCCGCTCTGGGGCCAACGTCCTGACTTTC.

This clonotype was seen repeatedly, ten times or more. This chain links TRBV27 with TRBJ1-6; unclear D gene. Germline V gene lookup returns CDR1 MNHEY and CDR2 SMNVEV (reference sequence). This CDR3 spans 13 amino acids. Trimming removed 5 bases from V and 10 bases from J, with 12 bases in between. The CDR3 region is CASSPGSRSPLHF. CDR3 coding DNA: TGTGCCAGCAGTCCGGGATCAAGGTCACCCCTCCACTTT.

In its sample, this clonotype was seen many times. This sequence joins TRBV29-1 and TRBJ2-3, with D perhaps given as TRBD1 or TRBD2 (6 bases each). CDR1 and CDR2 from the germline V gene are SQVTM and ANQGSEA. Between the trimmed V and J ends, which lost 0 bases and 1 base, there was a span of 14 bases. This CDR3 has 16 residues. This CDR3 reads CSVEDRRGHRTDTQYF. The CDR3 region has the DNA TGCAGCGTTGAAGATCGGCGGGGACACCGCACAGATACGCAGTATTTT.

This clonotype has a count of ten or more. This rearrangement joins TRBV24-1 to TRBJ2-7; D remains unclear. CDR3 length: 13 residues. V lost 3 bases, J lost 1 base, and 6 bases lay in between. Per the germline V gene, CDR1 is KGHDR and CDR2 is SFDVKD. The CDR3 DNA reads TGTGCCACCAGTGATGCCCCGTCCTACGAGCAGTACTTC. This sequence encodes CATSDAPSYEQYF.

CDR3 sequence reads: CSVVGLAFYEQYF. The CDR3 region has the DNA TGCAGCGTTGTGGGACTAGCTTTCTACGAGCAGTACTTC. V usage is TRBV29-1 and J usage is TRBJ2-7; TRBD2 matches at 9 bases. CDR3 length equals 13 residues. V lost 4 bases and J lost 3; bases outside the gene matches: 4. Germline lookup yields CDR1 SQVTM and CDR2 ANQGSEA.

V usage is TRBV20-1 and J usage is TRBJ2-7, with D possibly matching TRBD2 (6 bases). The CDR3 has 14 residues. Germline V gene lookup returns CDR1 DFQATT and CDR2 SNEGSKA (reference sequence). Trimming removed 6 bases from V and 6 bases from J, with 21 bases in between. The DNA for the CDR3 is TGCAGTGCCCCACGGCGGGGACCCTCTTCCGAGCAGTACTTC. Translation gives CSAPRRGPSSEQYF.